This TCR beta chain was recorded in a study of read filtering for tumor transcriptome and immune sequencing. Overall study context: Mean patient age was approximately 71 years, range roughly 47 to 90; around 17 male, around 15 female. Study-level results: IR-seq captured clonotypes deeper and more reliably than RNA-seq. The sorted CD138-negative fraction was a mixed bone marrow immune population, not purified T cells.

Molecular barcoded adaptors covering alpha/delta and beta/gamma chains were used on 400 to 450 ng RNA. TCRdb reanalysed the reads using MiXCR and keeps one entry per CDR3 protein. This sample has more than 70,000 distinct CDR3 sequences, with roughly 21% found just once. CDR3 length: 14 residues. V dropped 5 bases and J dropped 7; count of bases not matched to a gene: 6. Germline-derived CDR1 and CDR2 are MDHEN and SYDVKM. Every patient had bone marrow sampled while the disease was active. This clonotype showed up many times. Its antigen is unknown. This clonotype was sampled from a donor older than 35 with multiple myeloma. Material for sequencing was a population of CD138-negative cells sorted from bone marrow. The chain uses TRBV28 and TRBJ1-5, with 9 bases that match TRBD1. The CDR3 DNA follows: TGTGCCAGCAGTCCGGGTGGGACAGGGCAGCCCCAGCATTTT. This encodes CASSPGGTGQPQHF.